A selection of T cell receptor beta chains follows, all from one sample in a study of T cell changes during pregnancy in multiple sclerosis. Libraries were prepared by immunoSEQ multiplex PCR; TCRdb keeps only in-frame clonotypes and omits some of them. Of 35,000 to 45,000 clones listed, approximately 93% are singletons. This material consisted of CD8+ T cells from peripheral blood mononuclear cells, taken in the third trimester of pregnancy. The receptors shown here come from a female donor with multiple sclerosis, enrolled in a pregnancy study. Each CDR3 is given with its conserved first and last residue. D genes are given only for firm matches. A row's size may be missing; if present it is once, few, many or a size class.

j_gene: TRBJ1-5; abundance: -; d_gene: -; v_gene: TRBV21-1; CDR3nt: TGTGCCAGCAGCAGACGAAAAGGGGGGCCCCAGCATTTT; CDR3aa: CASSRRKGGPQHF
j_gene: TRBJ2-3; abundance: once; d_gene: -; v_gene: TRBV9; CDR3nt: TGTGCCAGCAGCCGGGGAAGCACAGATACGCAGTATTTT; CDR3aa: CASSRGSTDTQYF
j_gene: TRBJ2-6; abundance: -; d_gene: -; v_gene: TRBV7-9; CDR3nt: TGTGCCAGCAGCTTCGGTCTTGGGGCCAACGTCCTGACTTTC; CDR3aa: CASSFGLGANVLTF
j_gene: TRBJ1-5; abundance: -; d_gene: -; v_gene: TRBV27; CDR3nt: TGTGCCAGCAGTTTTCAAGGGGTCAATCAGCCCCAGCATTTT; CDR3aa: CASSFQGVNQPQHF
j_gene: TRBJ2-6; abundance: -; d_gene: TRBD1; v_gene: TRBV27; CDR3nt: TGTGCCAGCAGTCCGACAGGGTCCTCTGGGGCCAACGTCCTGACTTTC; CDR3aa: CASSPTGSSGANVLTF
j_gene: TRBJ2-1; abundance: -; d_gene: -; v_gene: TRBV6-5; CDR3nt: TGTGCGTCGGGTCAGCCCCCTGAGCAGTTCTTC; CDR3aa: CASGQPPEQFF
j_gene: TRBJ2-5; abundance: -; d_gene: -; v_gene: TRBV18; CDR3nt: TGTGCCAGCTCACCAGAGGTAGAGACCCAGTACTTC; CDR3aa: CASSPEVETQYF
j_gene: TRBJ2-3; abundance: -; d_gene: TRBD2; v_gene: TRBV5-6; CDR3nt: TGTGCCAGCAGCTTCGGTGACGGGGGGACGCAGTATTTT; CDR3aa: CASSFGDGGTQYF
j_gene: TRBJ2-1; abundance: -; d_gene: -; v_gene: TRBV6-4; CDR3nt: TGTGCCAGCGCAGCGACCCCCTACAATGAGCAGTTCTTC; CDR3aa: CASAATPYNEQFF
j_gene: TRBJ2-2; abundance: -; d_gene: TRBD2; v_gene: TRBV9; CDR3nt: TGTGCCAGCAGCCCGGGGACTAGCGGCACCGGGGAGCTGTTTTTT; CDR3aa: CASSPGTSGTGELFF
j_gene: TRBJ2-4; abundance: -; d_gene: TRBD1; v_gene: TRBV10-1; CDR3nt: TGCGCCAGCAGACCCGGGACAGGGTCGGGTAGGGGCAAAAACATTCAGTACTTC; CDR3aa: CASRPGTGSGRGKNIQYF